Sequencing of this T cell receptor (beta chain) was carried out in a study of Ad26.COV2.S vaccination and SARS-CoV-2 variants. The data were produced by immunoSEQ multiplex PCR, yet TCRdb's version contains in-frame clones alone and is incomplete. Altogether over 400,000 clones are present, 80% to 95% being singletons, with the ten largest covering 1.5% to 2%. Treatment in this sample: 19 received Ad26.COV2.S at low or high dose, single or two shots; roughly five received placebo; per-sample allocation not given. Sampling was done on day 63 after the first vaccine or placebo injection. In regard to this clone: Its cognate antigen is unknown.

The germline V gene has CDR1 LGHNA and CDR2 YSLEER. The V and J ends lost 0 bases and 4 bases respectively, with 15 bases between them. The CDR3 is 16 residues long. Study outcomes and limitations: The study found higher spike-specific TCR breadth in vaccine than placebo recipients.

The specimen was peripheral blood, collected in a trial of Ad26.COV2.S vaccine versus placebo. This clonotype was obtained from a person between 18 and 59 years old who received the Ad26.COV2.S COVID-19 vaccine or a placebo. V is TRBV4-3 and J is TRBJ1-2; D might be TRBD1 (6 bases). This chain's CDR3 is CASSQDRGPPVYGYTF. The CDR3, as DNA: TGCGCCAGCAGCCAAGACAGGGGCCCCCCCGTCTATGGCTACACCTTC.